This is a list of T cell receptor beta chains from one sample in a study of blood T cell repertoires in COVID-19. The table came from immunoSEQ multiplex PCR; TCRdb's copy has only in-frame clones and leaves some out. The sample shows a few hundred thousand clones, 86% of them seen only once. The sample was peripheral blood. The receptors stem from a man aged 18 to 35 with active or convalescent COVID-19. Each CDR3 is given with its conserved first and last residue. Fields, in order: D gene, J gene, V gene, clone size, CDR3 protein, CDR3 DNA. The D gene is left open where the match is weak. A row's size may be missing; if present it is once, few, many or a size class.

d_call: .; j_call: TRBJ1-4; v_call: TRBV27; clone_size: .; cdr3_aa: CASSKGEGEKLFF; cdr3_nt: TGTGCCAGCAGTAAAGGGGAGGGCGAAAAACTGTTTTTT
d_call: .; j_call: TRBJ2-3; v_call: TRBV6-5; clone_size: .; cdr3_aa: CASTYDRTFTDTQYF; cdr3_nt: TGTGCCAGCACTTATGACAGGACCTTCACAGATACGCAGTATTTT
d_call: TRBD1; j_call: TRBJ2-5; v_call: TRBV24-1; clone_size: once; cdr3_aa: CATSEGTVQETQYF; cdr3_nt: TGTGCCACCAGTGAGGGGACAGTCCAAGAGACCCAGTACTTC
d_call: TRBD2; j_call: TRBJ2-3; v_call: TRBV7-2; clone_size: .; cdr3_aa: CASSYGTSGGIDTQYF; cdr3_nt: TGTGCCAGCAGCTACGGGACTAGCGGGGGAATAGATACGCAGTATTTT
d_call: .; j_call: TRBJ2-7; v_call: TRBV29-1; clone_size: once; cdr3_aa: CSVPGEQGSLYEQYF; cdr3_nt: TGCAGCGTTCCCGGGGAACAGGGCAGCCTCTACGAGCAGTACTTC
d_call: TRBD1; j_call: TRBJ1-1; v_call: TRBV7-9; clone_size: .; cdr3_aa: CASSLWTGVEAFF; cdr3_nt: TGTGCCAGCAGCTTATGGACAGGGGTAGAAGCTTTCTTT
d_call: TRBD1; j_call: TRBJ2-4; v_call: TRBV6-2/TRBV6-3; clone_size: .; cdr3_aa: CASSPRGGQEKNIQYF; cdr3_nt: TGTGCCAGCAGTCCAAGAGGCGGACAGGAGAAAAACATTCAGTACTTC
d_call: TRBD1; j_call: TRBJ2-5; v_call: TRBV19; clone_size: few; cdr3_aa: CASSTHRGLRETQYF; cdr3_nt: TGTGCCAGTAGTACTCACAGGGGGTTAAGGGAGACCCAGTACTTC
d_call: TRBD1; j_call: TRBJ1-3; v_call: TRBV19; clone_size: .; cdr3_aa: CASNDRASGNTIYF; cdr3_nt: TGTGCCAGTAATGACAGGGCCTCTGGAAACACCATATATTTT
d_call: .; j_call: TRBJ2-7; v_call: TRBV11-2; clone_size: once; cdr3_aa: CASSSHSYEQYF; cdr3_nt: TGTGCCAGCAGTTCCCACTCCTACGAGCAGTACTTC
d_call: TRBD1; j_call: TRBJ1-6; v_call: TRBV5-1; clone_size: .; cdr3_aa: CASSPGTGDLSPLHF; cdr3_nt: TGCGCCAGCAGCCCTGGAACAGGGGACCTTTCACCCCTCCACTTT
d_call: .; j_call: TRBJ1-5; v_call: TRBV10-3; clone_size: .; cdr3_aa: CAISEQGRSNQPQHF; cdr3_nt: TGTGCCATCAGTGAACAGGGAAGAAGCAATCAGCCCCAGCATTTT
d_call: .; j_call: TRBJ1-2; v_call: TRBV5-4; clone_size: .; cdr3_aa: CASSLVAGHYGYTF; cdr3_nt: TGTGCCAGCAGCTTGGTAGCAGGGCACTATGGCTACACCTTC
d_call: .; j_call: TRBJ2-7; v_call: TRBV7-9; clone_size: .; cdr3_aa: CASSYQGNEQYF; cdr3_nt: TGTGCCAGCAGCTACCAGGGGAACGAGCAGTACTTC
d_call: .; j_call: TRBJ1-2; v_call: TRBV19; clone_size: .; cdr3_aa: CASSRSLNYGYTF; cdr3_nt: TGTGCCAGCAGCAGGTCCCTTAACTATGGCTACACCTTC